This section outlines one T cell receptor (beta chain) sequence together with its context. Its target is unknown. At one of its ends the junction is not consistent with the germline gene, which may arise from a read error. Multiplex touch-down PCR with TRB-A/B primers amplified rearranged V-D-J TRB sequences. TCRdb reprocessed the multiplex PCR reads with MiXCR, giving one entry per CDR3 protein. The data hold approximately 9,600 distinct CDR3 sequences, with 25% to 30% observed a single time. The CDR3 length is 17 residues. Germline V CDR1 and CDR2: SGHRS, YFSETQ. The data are from a study of T cell repertoires in aging, cancer and after chemotherapy. Amplification of TCR beta used genomic DNA extracted from peripheral blood. Points from the study as a whole: No conclusions about immunological memory after chemotherapy can be drawn from the repertoire data. Rebound thymic output was suggested by rising median generation probability during chemotherapy in each cancer cohort.

The TCR originated in a human donor in good health. This chain connects TRBV5-1 to TRBJ2-2; D ambiguous. The specimen sequenced was blood. The CDR3, as DNA: TGCGCCAGCAGCTTGGCGTGGGATCTAGGTCTCACCGAGGAGCTGTTTTTT. Translated, it gives CASSLAWDLGLTEELFF.